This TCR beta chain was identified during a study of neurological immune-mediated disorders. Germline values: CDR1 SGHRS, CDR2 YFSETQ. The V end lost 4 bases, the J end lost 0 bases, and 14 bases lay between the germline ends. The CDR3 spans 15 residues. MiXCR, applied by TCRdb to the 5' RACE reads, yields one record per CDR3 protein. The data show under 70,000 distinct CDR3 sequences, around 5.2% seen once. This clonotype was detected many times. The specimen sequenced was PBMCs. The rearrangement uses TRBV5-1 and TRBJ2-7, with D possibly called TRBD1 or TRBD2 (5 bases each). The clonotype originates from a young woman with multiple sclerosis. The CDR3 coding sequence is TGCGCCAGCAGCCCCGAGTTTGGGGGCTCCTACGAGCAGTACTTC. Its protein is CASSPEFGGSYEQYF. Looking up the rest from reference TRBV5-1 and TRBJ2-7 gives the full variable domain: KAGVTQTPRYLIKTRGQQVTLSCSPISGHRSVSWYQQTPGQGLQFLFEYFSETQRNKGNFPGRFSGRQFSNSRSEMNVSTLELGDSALYLCASSPEFGGSYEQYFGPGTRLTVT.